These 18 T cell receptor beta chains originate from one sample sequenced in a study of T cells of healthy individuals. In TCRdb, the 5' RACE reads were re-called with MiXCR into one record per CDR3 protein. Among about 53,000 distinct CDR3 sequences listed, over 12% were seen once. These receptors came from a human donor in good health.

This sequence joins TRBV3-1 and TRBJ2-7, with D perhaps matching TRBD1 or TRBD2 (5 bases each). V was pared by 2 bases and J by 6 bases, with 11 bases between. The V gene's germline CDR1 is LGHDT and CDR2 YNNKEL (reference sequence). CDR3 length: 13 residues. CDR3: CASSQRGAGEQYF. The DNA of the CDR3 is TGTGCCAGCAGCCAACGTGGGGCGGGCGAGCAGTACTTC.

V usage is TRBV27 and J usage is TRBJ2-5, with 7 bases that match TRBD2. Looked up from germline, CDR1 is MNHEY and CDR2 is SMNVEV (reference sequence). The CDR3 has 15 residues. V trimming: 5 bases; J trimming: 5 bases; junction bases outside the gene matches: 11. The CDR3 nucleotides are TGTGCCAGCAGTCCCCTCAGGACTAGTCTGGAGACCCAGTACTTC. Translated: CASSPLRTSLETQYF.

Points on this clonotype: A clone one base away is much larger, so this may be a read error. The rearrangement links TRBV5-1 to TRBJ1-3, with a weak D call TRBD1 (6 bases). The V end lost 4 bases, the J end lost 3 bases, and 14 bases lay between the germline ends. CDR1 SGHRS and CDR2 YFSETQ come from the germline V gene. The CDR3 contains 15 residues. As DNA, the CDR3 is TGCGCCAGCAGCCCCGCAGGGGTAGATGGAAACACCATATATTTT. Translating it yields CASSPAGVDGNTIYF.

CDR3 amino acids: CASSLDGGLSYEQYF. The CDR3 DNA sequence: TGTGCCAGCAGCTTAGACGGGGGCCTCTCCTACGAGCAGTACTTC. This chain uses TRBV7-2 with TRBJ2-7; D tentatively reads TRBD1 or TRBD2 (6 bases each). CDR3 length equals 15 residues. Trimming took off 1 base at V and 0 bases at J, with 10 bases between the two ends. Germline CDR1 reads SGHTA; CDR2 reads FQGNSA.

The rearrangement joins TRBV2 to TRBJ1-6, with D maybe TRBD1 (6 bases). Between the trimmed V and J ends, which lost 5 bases and 5 bases, there was a span of 19 bases. The CDR3 is 17 residues long. Germline V CDR1 and CDR2: SNHLY, FYNNEI. In DNA form, the CDR3 reads TGTGCCAGCAGTAAGGAGGGGGGGGCCCGGAATAATTCACCCCTCCACTTT. Protein sequence: CASSKEGGARNNSPLHF.

In its sample, this clonotype was seen many times. The V call is TRBV5-5, the J call TRBJ2-6; 8 nucleotides align to TRBD1. V gave up 2 bases and J gave up 2 bases; unmatched junction bases: 18. CDR1 and CDR2 (germline): SGHKS, YYEKEE (reference sequence). The CDR3 extends over 21 amino acids. CDR3 sequence (DNA): TGTGCCAGCAGCTTTGGCGGTTTGGGCAGGGGGCAAATTGCTGGGGCCAACGTCCTGACTTTC. Translated: CASSFGGLGRGQIAGANVLTF. The variable domain in full, with the rest retrieved from reference TRBV5-5 and TRBJ2-6, is DAGVTQSPTHLIKTRGQQVTLRCSPISGHKSVSWYQQVLGQGPQFIFQYYEKEERGRGNFPDRFSARQFPNYSSELNVNALLLGDSALYLCASSFGGLGRGQIAGANVLTFGAGSRLTVL.

The chain couples TRBV30 to TRBJ2-2; D may correspond to TRBD1 or TRBD2 (5 bases each). V lost 7 bases and J lost 0, with 12 bases in between. Germline CDR1 is GTSNPN and CDR2 is SVGIG (reference sequence). The CDR3 is 14 amino acids. The CDR3, as DNA: TGTGCCTTGAGGGGCGGGCCGAACACCGGGGAGCTGTTTTTT. It yields the protein CALRGGPNTGELFF.

V usage is TRBV6-1 and J usage is TRBJ2-7, with TRBD1 identical over 8 bases. Germline CDR1 MNHNS, CDR2 SASEGT. The CDR3 runs 15 residues. The J segment lost 3 bases and the V segment lost 4 bases, leaving 8 bases of the junction unmatched. The CDR3 sequence: CASSVRSTGGYEQYF. The DNA of the CDR3 is TGTGCCAGCAGTGTTCGTAGTACAGGGGGCTACGAGCAGTACTTC.

This clonotype was picked up a small number of times. The chain carries TRBV6-4 and TRBJ2-1, with 11 bases fitting TRBD2. V trimming: 6 bases; J trimming: 7 bases; junction bases outside the gene matches: 20. The germline gives CDR1 MRHNA, CDR2 SNTAGT. There are 19 residues in the CDR3. CDR3 protein: CASSTRGSGLAGGWNEQFF. CDR3 in DNA: TGTGCCAGCAGCACCCGGGGTAGCGGCCTAGCGGGGGGTTGGAATGAGCAGTTCTTC.

In this sample, this clonotype turned up a few times. CDR3 sequence: CASSEASYQPQHF. In DNA, the CDR3 is TGTGCCAGCAGTGAAGCTAGCTACCAGCCCCAGCATTTT. V gene TRBV2 combines with J gene TRBJ1-5; no definite D call. The CDR3 has 13 residues. Germline V CDR1 and CDR2: SNHLY, FYNNEI. V dropped 0 bases and J dropped 7 bases, with 7 bases sitting between them.

This clonotype was detected ten times or more. The rearrangement joins TRBV27 to TRBJ2-7, with TRBD2 as a possible D gene (7 bases). Germline assignment: CDR1 MNHEY and CDR2 SMNVEV (reference sequence). The CDR3 runs 15 residues. Between the trimmed V and J ends, which lost 4 bases and 8 bases, there was a span of 21 bases. The CDR3 nucleotides read TGTGCCAGCAGTTCAAGCGGCTGGGGGGGGCAGAAGCAGTACTTC. It is translated as CASSSSGWGGQKQYF.

This clonotype was found many times. The germline gene is not matched at one end of the junction; a read error may be the cause. The genes are TRBV6-5 and TRBJ1-1; no reliable D call. This CDR3 comprises 13 residues. Germline assignment: CDR1 MNHEY and CDR2 SVGAGI. In DNA form, the CDR3 reads TGTGCCAGCAGTCACCACGTGAATACTGAAGCTTTCTTT. Encoded protein: CASSHHVNTEAFF.

This sequence joins TRBV15 and TRBJ2-3; no definite D call. The germline V gene encodes CDR1 LNHNV and CDR2 YYDKDF (reference sequence). There are 13 residues in the CDR3. V lost 3 bases to trimming and J lost 6 bases, with 10 bases between them. The CDR3 spells CATSSSPWDTQYF. For the CDR3, the DNA is TGTGCCACCAGCAGCTCCCCTTGGGATACGCAGTATTTT.

This clonotype was recorded at least ten times. V usage is TRBV6-5 and J usage is TRBJ2-5; 9 nucleotides line up with TRBD1. The CDR3 is 12 residues long. Germline values: CDR1 MNHEY, CDR2 SVGAGI. J was trimmed by 6 bases and V by 6 bases; bases with no gene match: 2. CDR3 residues: CASRTGGKTQYF. The CDR3 DNA follows: TGTGCCAGCAGGACAGGGGGGAAGACCCAGTACTTC.

Ten or more counts support this clonotype. The chain has TRBV4-3 and TRBJ1-2, with 7 positions matching TRBD1. Germline assignment: CDR1 LGHNA and CDR2 YSLEER. V lost 1 base to trimming and J lost 2 bases; unmatched junction nucleotides: 7. The CDR3 runs 16 residues. The CDR3 is CASSQVSGGVNYGYTF. The CDR3 DNA reads TGCGCCAGCAGCCAAGTGTCAGGGGGGGTGAACTATGGCTACACCTTC.

The chain links TRBV4-3 to TRBJ2-1, with TRBD1 matching over 7 bases. The CDR3 is 16 amino acids. Germline CDR1 and CDR2: LGHNA and YSLEER. J lost 2 bases, V lost 4 bases, and 8 bases had no gene match. The CDR3 loop reads CASSPEPGQPYNEQFF. The CDR3 DNA reads TGCGCCAGCAGCCCAGAGCCGGGACAGCCCTACAATGAGCAGTTCTTC.

Worth noting for this clonotype: A much larger clone is a single base away; this may be a read error. The V and J genes are TRBV21-1 and TRBJ2-3; TRBD1, the D gene given by the table, was not confirmed from the DNA. TRBV21-1 is a known pseudogene. This CDR3 comprises 14 residues. The CDR3 sequence: CASTQWSRTDTRYF. The DNA for the CDR3 is TGTGCCAGCACCCAATGGTCCCGCACAGATACGCGGTATTTT.

The chain carries TRBV5-4 and TRBJ2-1; possibly TRBD2 for D (6 bases). V dropped 5 bases and J dropped 0 bases, with 15 bases sitting between them. This CDR3 is built from 16 residues. The germline gives CDR1 SGHNT, CDR2 YYREEE (reference sequence). The CDR3 loop reads CASSLNRGSSYNEQFF. CDR3 nucleotides: TGTGCCAGCAGTTTGAACCGGGGGAGCTCCTACAATGAGCAGTTCTTC.